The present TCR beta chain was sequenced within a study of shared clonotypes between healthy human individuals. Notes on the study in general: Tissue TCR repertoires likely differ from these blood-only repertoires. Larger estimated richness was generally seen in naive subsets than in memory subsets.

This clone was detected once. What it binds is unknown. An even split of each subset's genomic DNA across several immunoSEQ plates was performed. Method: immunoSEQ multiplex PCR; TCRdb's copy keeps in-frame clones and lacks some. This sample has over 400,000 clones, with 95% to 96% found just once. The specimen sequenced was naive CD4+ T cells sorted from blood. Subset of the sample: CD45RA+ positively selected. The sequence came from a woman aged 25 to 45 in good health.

The CDR3 DNA is TGTGCCAGCAGTTTAGGGGGGCGGTTTGGCGAAAAACTGTTTTTT. Protein product: CASSLGGRFGEKLFF. V usage is TRBV28 and J usage is TRBJ1-4, with a tentative D call TRBD1 (6 bases). With 2 bases removed from V and 8 bases from J, the gap between germline ends came to 15 bases. CDR3 size: 15 residues. CDR1 MDHEN and CDR2 SYDVKM come from the germline V gene.